The entry below gives a single T cell receptor (beta chain) sequence along with its context. Its antigen is not known. The PCR ran on 60 Vbeta and 13 Jbeta primers. Data came from immunoSEQ multiplex PCR; TCRdb stores just in-frame clones and leaves some out. The sample comprises about 140,000 clones, about 74% of which are singletons, and approximately 3.4% rests with the top ten. This record comes from a study of cytomegalovirus exposure and HLA in healthy donors. Whole-study results and caveats: A highly shared variant cluster was judged a likely technical artifact. Later analysis associated a missense DCLRE1C variant with TCR beta V- and J-gene trimming. Earlier results showed most TCR beta V segments being productive about 90% or about 30% of the time. Associated with cytomegalovirus, according to the listing, were approximately 160 TCR beta chains.

Germline assignment: CDR1 LNHDA and CDR2 SQIVND (reference sequence). This CDR3 is built from 15 residues. Trimming took 7 bases from V and 5 from J; bases not matched to a gene: 8. V is TRBV19 and J is TRBJ1-1; 12 nucleotides align to TRBD1. The sequence came from a middle-aged man in good health and CMV-seronegative. The sample taken for sequencing was PBMCs. The CDR3 here is CASTQGQGAFTEAFF. CDR3 DNA: TGTGCCAGTACCCAGGGACAGGGGGCGTTTACTGAAGCTTTCTTT.